The source of this T cell receptor beta chain is a study of monozygotic twins with inflammatory bowel disease. Germline V gene lookup returns CDR1 MNHEY and CDR2 SVGAGI. The CDR3 is 13 residues long. No DNA is given; TCRdb re-called the 5' RACE reads and lists each CDR3 protein once. Its clone listing holds fewer than 550,000 distinct CDR3 sequences. Sequenced: blood. The chain couples TRBV6-5 to TRBJ2-7. This TCR derives from a human donor with ulcerative colitis or Crohn's disease, or a healthy co-twin of an affected twin (not recorded which). CDR3 sequence reads: CASSYDGSYEQYF.